These 22 T cell receptor beta chains originate from one sample sequenced in a study of T cell responses to AZD1222 COVID-19 vaccine. Method: immunoSEQ multiplex PCR; TCRdb's copy keeps in-frame clones and lacks some. The table records about 85,000 clones, around 88% of them present only once. Specimen: peripheral blood, collected on day 0 of MenACWY control vaccination. The receptors were gathered from an adult in good health.

This clone was recorded at least ten times. The chain uses TRBV7-9 and TRBJ1-1; no definite D call. The CDR3 length is 14 residues. CDR1 is SEHNR, CDR2 FQNEAQ, per germline (reference sequence). With 1 base removed from V and 0 bases from J, the gap between germline ends came to 6 bases. In DNA, the CDR3 is TGTGCCAGCAGCTTAGTGGCCGTGAACACTGAAGCTTTCTTT. Amino acids: CASSLVAVNTEAFF.

This rearrangement joins TRBV6-5 to TRBJ1-1; 9 bases agree with TRBD1. The CDR3 has 15 amino acids. CDR1 and CDR2 from the germline V gene are MNHEY and SVGAGI. With 7 bases clipped from V and 6 bases from J, the junction kept 12 bases outside the gene matches. The CDR3 bases are TGTGCCAGCACTTCACCACAGGGGGCCTCGGCTGAAGCTTTCTTT. Translating it yields CASTSPQGASAEAFF.

CDR3 region: CASRPPGTALGYEQYF. In nucleotides, the CDR3 is TGTGCCAGCAGGCCTCCCGGGACAGCCTTGGGATACGAGCAGTACTTC. This chain links TRBV28 with TRBJ2-7; 7 nucleotides match TRBD1. With 6 bases clipped from V and 4 bases from J, the junction kept 15 bases outside the gene matches. The CDR3 has 16 residues. Germline V gives CDR1 MDHEN, CDR2 SYDVKM.

This clone was found a few times. The chain has TRBV7-9 and TRBJ1-5; D might be TRBD1 (5 bases). The CDR3 sequence is 13 residues long. Trimming removed 5 bases at V and 6 bases at J, with 11 bases between. CDR1 and CDR2 from the germline V gene are SEHNR and FQNEAQ (reference sequence). The CDR3 bases are TGTGCCAGCAGCAAGGGGTCGGGTCAGCCCCAGCATTTT. Protein: CASSKGSGQPQHF. The full variable domain, with the rest looked up from reference TRBV7-9 and TRBJ1-5, is DTGVSQNPRHKITKRGQNVTFRCDPISEHNRLYWYRQTLGQGPEFLTYFQNEAQLEKSRLLSDRFSAERPKGSFSTLEIQRTEQGDSAMYLCASSKGSGQPQHFGDGTRLSIL.

The chain recombines TRBV5-4 with TRBJ1-1; possibly TRBD1 for D (5 bases). CDR3 length equals 15 residues. V gave up 0 bases and J gave up 1 base, with 10 bases separating them. In germline, CDR1 is SGHNT, CDR2 YYREEE (reference sequence). CDR3 in amino acids: CASSLAQATNTEAFF. The CDR3 DNA follows: TGTGCCAGCAGCTTGGCACAGGCCACGAACACTGAAGCTTTCTTT. The whole variable domain, filled in from reference TRBV5-4 and TRBJ1-1, reads ETGVTQSPTHLIKTRGQQVTLRCSSQSGHNTVSWYQQALGQGPQFIFQYYREEENGRGNFPPRFSGLQFPNYSSELNVNALELDDSALYLCASSLAQATNTEAFFGQGTRLTVV.

V gene TRBV6-5 combines with J gene TRBJ2-5; TRBD2 is a possible D gene (5 bases). V was cut by 8 bases and J by 4 bases, with 17 bases left in between. The CDR3 has 14 amino acids. CDR1 is MNHEY, CDR2 SVGAGI, per germline. CDR3 loop: CASSRGLQAETQYF. DNA of the CDR3: TGTGCCAGCTCCCGCGGGCTTCAAGCAGAGACCCAGTACTTC.

The chain is built from TRBV7-9 and TRBJ1-3, with TRBD1 identical over 8 bases. The germline V gene has CDR1 SEHNR and CDR2 FQNEAQ (reference sequence). This CDR3 is 18 amino acids long. The junction had 14 bases not matched to a gene; V was cut back by 5 bases and J by 2 bases. For the CDR3, the DNA is TGTGCCAGCAGCCCCGTGGAAGACAGGGGAGAACCTGGAAACACCATATATTTT. It specifies CASSPVEDRGEPGNTIYF.

This rearrangement joins TRBV2 to TRBJ1-4; TRBD1 is a possible D gene (5 bases). The germline V gene has CDR1 SNHLY and CDR2 FYNNEI. This CDR3 has 13 amino acids. V shed 6 bases and J shed 10 bases, with 15 bases lying between them. The CDR3 is CASSRDGAGKLFF. CDR3 coding DNA: TGTGCCAGCAGCCGGGACGGGGCGGGAAAACTGTTTTTT.

In DNA, the CDR3 is TGTGCCAGCTCGGACAGGGGGGCCTACAATGAGCAGTTCTTC. Translating gives CASSDRGAYNEQFF. The chain joins TRBV6-5 to TRBJ2-1; TRBD1 matches 10 bases. The CDR3 totals 14 residues. Trimming removed 8 bases from V and 2 bases from J; junction bases left unmatched: 3. CDR1 and CDR2 from the germline V gene are MNHEY and SVGAGI.

This rearrangement joins TRBV30 to TRBJ2-2; 8 nucleotides match TRBD1. Germline CDR1 and CDR2: GTSNPN and SVGIG (reference sequence). CDR3 length: 13 amino acids. Unmatched junction bases numbered 0, after V lost 0 bases and J lost 6 bases. CDR3 sequence (DNA): TGTGCCTGGAGTGTACAGGGGGCCGGGGAGCTGTTTTTT. Protein sequence: CAWSVQGAGELFF.

The chain couples TRBV28 to TRBJ1-1; a weak D match, TRBD1 (6 bases). This CDR3 region has 17 residues. Germline V CDR1 and CDR2: MDHEN, SYDVKM. V was pared by 7 bases and J by 1 base, with 22 bases between. CDR3 in amino acids: CASTRTIMRGRNTEAFF. The CDR3 DNA sequence: TGTGCCAGCACCAGGACAATCATGAGGGGGAGGAACACTGAAGCTTTCTTT.

The rearrangement links TRBV2 to TRBJ1-2, with D unresolved. Looked up from germline, CDR1 is SNHLY and CDR2 is FYNNEI. The CDR3 extends over 12 amino acids. V lost 4 bases and J lost 5, with 8 bases in between. CDR3 in amino acids: CASSATAYGYTF. The CDR3 DNA follows: TGTGCCAGCAGTGCTACAGCTTATGGCTACACCTTC.

This clone is a singleton in its sample. The chain joins TRBV18 to TRBJ2-3; D possibly corresponds to TRBD2 (6 bases). The CDR3 has 15 residues. The ends were cut back, 4 bases at V and 1 base at J, with 12 bases in the middle. Germline-derived CDR1 and CDR2 are KGHSH and LQKENI. In DNA form, the CDR3 reads TGTGCCAGCTCACTGGAGGGCACACGCACAGATACGCAGTATTTT. This gives the protein CASSLEGTRTDTQYF.

The V call is TRBV4-1, the J call TRBJ1-5; 12 bases line up with TRBD1. The CDR3 is 16 amino acids. Germline V gene data show CDR1 as MGHRA and CDR2 as YSYEKL. V lost 3 bases to trimming and J lost 0 bases; unmatched junction nucleotides: 0. The CDR3 reads CASSQGQGASNQPQHF. The CDR3 coding sequence is TGCGCCAGCAGCCAGGGACAGGGGGCTAGCAATCAGCCCCAGCATTTT.

The chain carries TRBV30 and TRBJ2-3; TRBD1 aligns across 7 bases. CDR3 length: 15 residues. Germline trimming cut 2 bases from V and 0 bases from J; bases unmatched to any gene: 5. Germline CDR1 is GTSNPN and CDR2 is SVGIG (reference sequence). This CDR3 is CAWSQGQTSTDTQYF. Written as DNA, the CDR3 is TGTGCCTGGAGTCAGGGACAGACGAGCACAGATACGCAGTATTTT.

The chain carries TRBV5-1 and TRBJ1-1; no clear D gene. The CDR3 spans 16 residues. Germline V lookup: CDR1 SGHRS, CDR2 YFSETQ. V was shortened by 0 bases and J by 2 bases, with 14 bases between the two germline ends. The CDR3 loop is CASSLGAFGVNTEAFF. In DNA, the CDR3 is TGCGCCAGCAGCTTGGGGGCGTTTGGGGTTAACACTGAAGCTTTCTTT.

The chain recombines TRBV15 with TRBJ2-3, with D unresolved. Deletions cut 0 bases from V and 6 bases from J, with 7 bases between. This CDR3 has 13 amino acids. Per the germline V gene, CDR1 is LNHNV and CDR2 is YYDKDF (reference sequence). CDR3 DNA: TGTGCCACCAGCAGAGATCCGAAGGATACGCAGTATTTT. It encodes CATSRDPKDTQYF.

This CDR3 reads CASSALGETQYF. CDR3 in DNA: TGCGCCAGCAGCGCCCTCGGGGAGACCCAGTACTTC. The chain has TRBV5-1 and TRBJ2-5; D unresolved. V shed 4 bases and J shed 5 bases, with 9 bases lying between them. The germline gives CDR1 SGHRS, CDR2 YFSETQ. The CDR3 extends over 12 amino acids.

This clone has more than one count but fewer than ten. The chain is built from TRBV19 and TRBJ2-7; 10 bases match TRBD2. V lost 4 bases, J lost 2 bases, and 5 bases stayed unmatched. The CDR3 extends over 15 amino acids. Per the germline V gene, CDR1 is LNHDA and CDR2 is SQIVND (reference sequence). In nucleotides, the CDR3 is TGTGCCAGTAGTAAGGAGCGGGGGGGCCCCTACGAGCAGTACTTC. Its protein is CASSKERGGPYEQYF.

CDR3 loop: CATSRVRENTEAFF. As DNA, the CDR3 is TGTGCCACCAGCAGAGTTAGGGAGAACACTGAAGCTTTCTTT. The gene calls are TRBV15 and TRBJ1-1; D gene uncertain. The CDR3 covers 14 residues. Germline CDR1 and CDR2: LNHNV and YYDKDF (reference sequence). V was shortened by 1 base and J by 1 base, with 7 bases between the two germline ends.

The rearrangement joins TRBV2 to TRBJ1-4; TRBD1 might be the D (5 bases). Germline V lookup: CDR1 SNHLY, CDR2 FYNNEI. The CDR3 is made up of 14 amino acids. With 3 bases removed from V and 7 bases from J, the gap between germline ends came to 12 bases. In DNA form, the CDR3 reads TGTGCCAGCAGTGATGCCAAGAGGGGTGAAAAACTGTTTTTT. Protein: CASSDAKRGEKLFF.

The table lists this clone with a count of one. V gene TRBV20-1 combines with J gene TRBJ1-1, with TRBD1 as a possible D gene (6 bases). With 3 bases removed from V and 1 base from J, the gap between germline ends came to 12 bases. Per germline, CDR1 DFQATT and CDR2 SNEGSKA (reference sequence). CDR3 length: 14 amino acids. The CDR3 DNA reads TGCAGTGCTAGTCCGGGACAATGGAACACTGAAGCTTTCTTT. Amino acid sequence: CSASPGQWNTEAFF.